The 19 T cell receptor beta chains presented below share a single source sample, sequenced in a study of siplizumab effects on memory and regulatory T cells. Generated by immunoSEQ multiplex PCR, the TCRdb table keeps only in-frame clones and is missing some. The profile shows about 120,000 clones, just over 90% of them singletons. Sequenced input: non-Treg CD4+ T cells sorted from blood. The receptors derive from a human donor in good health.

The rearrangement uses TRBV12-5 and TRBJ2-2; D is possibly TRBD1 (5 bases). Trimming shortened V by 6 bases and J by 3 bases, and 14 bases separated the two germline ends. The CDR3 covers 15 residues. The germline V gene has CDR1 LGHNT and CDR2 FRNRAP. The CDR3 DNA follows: TGTGCTAGTGGCCCAGGGCTTCTTCACACCGGGGAGCTGTTTTTT. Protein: CASGPGLLHTGELFF. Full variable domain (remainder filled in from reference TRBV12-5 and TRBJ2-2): DARVTQTPRHKVTEMGQEVTMRCQPILGHNTVFWYRQTMMQGLELLAYFRNRAPLDDSGMPKDRFSAEMPDATLATLKIQPSEPRDSAVYFCASGPGLLHTGELFFGEGSRLTVL.

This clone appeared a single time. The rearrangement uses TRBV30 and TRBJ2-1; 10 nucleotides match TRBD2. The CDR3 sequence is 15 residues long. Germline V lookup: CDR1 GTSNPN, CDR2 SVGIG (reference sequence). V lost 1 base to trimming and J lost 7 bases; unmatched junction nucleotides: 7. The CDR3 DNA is TGTGCCTGGAGTGACCAGCGGGGGGGCCGTAATGAGCAGTTCTTC. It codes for CAWSDQRGGRNEQFF. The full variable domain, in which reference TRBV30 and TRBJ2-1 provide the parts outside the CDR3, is SQTIHQWPATLVQPVGSPLSLECTVEGTSNPNLYWYRQAAGRGLQLLFYSVGIGQISSEVPQNLSASRPQDRQFILSSKKLLLSDSGFYLCAWSDQRGGRNEQFFGPGTRLTVL.

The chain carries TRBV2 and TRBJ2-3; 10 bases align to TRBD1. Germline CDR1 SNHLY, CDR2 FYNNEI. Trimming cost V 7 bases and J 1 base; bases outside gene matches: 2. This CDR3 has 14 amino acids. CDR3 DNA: TGTGCCAGCACCGGGACAGGGGGCACAGATACGCAGTATTTT. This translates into CASTGTGGTDTQYF.

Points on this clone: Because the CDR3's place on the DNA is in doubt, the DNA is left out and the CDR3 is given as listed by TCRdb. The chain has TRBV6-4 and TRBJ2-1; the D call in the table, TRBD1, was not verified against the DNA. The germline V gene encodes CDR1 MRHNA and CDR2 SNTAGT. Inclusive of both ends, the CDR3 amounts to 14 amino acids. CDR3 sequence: CASSDFRGDRGLVF.

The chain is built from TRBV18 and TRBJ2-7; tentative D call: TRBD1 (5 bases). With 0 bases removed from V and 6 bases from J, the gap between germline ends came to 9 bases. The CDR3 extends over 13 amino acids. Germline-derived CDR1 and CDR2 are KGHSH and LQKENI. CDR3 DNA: TGTGCCAGCTCACCACCGGCAGGGTTCGAGCAGTACTTC. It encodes CASSPPAGFEQYF.

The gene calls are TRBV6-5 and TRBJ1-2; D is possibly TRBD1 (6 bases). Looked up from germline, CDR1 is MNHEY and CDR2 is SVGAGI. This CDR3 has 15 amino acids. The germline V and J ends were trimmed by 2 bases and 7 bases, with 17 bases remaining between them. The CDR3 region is CASSYGPPRGAGYTF. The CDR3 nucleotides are TGTGCCAGCAGTTACGGGCCCCCCAGGGGCGCTGGCTACACCTTC.

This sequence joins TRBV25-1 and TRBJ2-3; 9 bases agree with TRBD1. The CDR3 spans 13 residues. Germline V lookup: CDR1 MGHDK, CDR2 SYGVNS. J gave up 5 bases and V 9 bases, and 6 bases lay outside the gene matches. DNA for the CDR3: TGTGCCAGTGCACAGGGGGCAGGAGATACGCAGTATTTT. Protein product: CASAQGAGDTQYF.

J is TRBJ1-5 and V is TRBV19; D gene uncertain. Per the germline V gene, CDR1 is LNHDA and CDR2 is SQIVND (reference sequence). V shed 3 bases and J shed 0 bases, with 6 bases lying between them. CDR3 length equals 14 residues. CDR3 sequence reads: CASSMRSSNQPQHF. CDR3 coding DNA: TGTGCCAGTAGTATGAGGTCTAGCAATCAGCCCCAGCATTTT.

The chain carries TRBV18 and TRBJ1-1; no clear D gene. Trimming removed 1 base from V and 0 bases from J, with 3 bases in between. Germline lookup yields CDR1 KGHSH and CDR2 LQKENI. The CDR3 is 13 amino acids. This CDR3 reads CASSPLMNTEAFF. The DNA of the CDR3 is TGTGCCAGCTCACCACTAATGAACACTGAAGCTTTCTTT.

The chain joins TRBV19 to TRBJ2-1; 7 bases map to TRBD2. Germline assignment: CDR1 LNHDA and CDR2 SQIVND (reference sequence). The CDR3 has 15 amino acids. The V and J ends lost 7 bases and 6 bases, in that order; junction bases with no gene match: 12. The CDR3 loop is CASNLWGASGNEQFF. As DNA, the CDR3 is TGTGCCAGTAATCTTTGGGGCGCTAGCGGCAATGAGCAGTTCTTC.

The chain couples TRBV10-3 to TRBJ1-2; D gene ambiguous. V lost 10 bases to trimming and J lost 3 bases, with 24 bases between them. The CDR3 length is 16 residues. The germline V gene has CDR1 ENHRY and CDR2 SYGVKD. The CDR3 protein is CATTRGFEGRDYGYTF. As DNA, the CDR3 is TGTGCCACCACTCGTGGGTTCGAAGGGCGAGACTATGGCTACACCTTC.

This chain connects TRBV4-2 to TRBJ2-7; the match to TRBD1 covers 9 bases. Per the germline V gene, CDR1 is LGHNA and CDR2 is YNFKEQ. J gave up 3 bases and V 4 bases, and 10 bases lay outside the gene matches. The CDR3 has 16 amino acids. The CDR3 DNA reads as TGTGCCAGCAGCCGAACGTCGGACAGGGGAGTCTACGAGCAGTACTTC. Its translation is CASSRTSDRGVYEQYF.

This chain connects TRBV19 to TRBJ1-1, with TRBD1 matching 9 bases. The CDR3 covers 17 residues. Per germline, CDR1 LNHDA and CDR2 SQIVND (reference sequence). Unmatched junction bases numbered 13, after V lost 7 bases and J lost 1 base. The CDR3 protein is CASTRGGTGLKNTEAFF. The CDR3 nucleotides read TGTGCCAGTACCCGGGGGGGGACAGGGCTCAAGAACACTGAAGCTTTCTTT.

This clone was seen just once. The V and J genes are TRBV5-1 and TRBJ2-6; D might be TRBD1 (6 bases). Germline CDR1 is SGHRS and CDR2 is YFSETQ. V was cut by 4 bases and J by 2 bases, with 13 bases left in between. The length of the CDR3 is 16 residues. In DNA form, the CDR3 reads TGCGCCAGCAGCCGTCAGGGGTACGCTGGGGCCAACGTCCTGACTTTC. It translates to CASSRQGYAGANVLTF.

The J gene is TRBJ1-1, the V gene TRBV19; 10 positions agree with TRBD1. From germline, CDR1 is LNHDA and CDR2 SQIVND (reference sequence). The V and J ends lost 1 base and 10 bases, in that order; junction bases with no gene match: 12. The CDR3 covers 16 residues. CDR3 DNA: TGTGCCAGTAGTATAGGCCCCGGGAGGACAGGGGGGAGAGCTTTCTTT. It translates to CASSIGPGRTGGRAFF. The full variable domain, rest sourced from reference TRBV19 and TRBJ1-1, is DGGITQSPKYLFRKEGQNVTLSCEQNLNHDAMYWYRQDPGQGLRLIYYSQIVNDFQKGDIAEGYSVSREKKESFPLTVTSAQKNPTAFYLCASSIGPGRTGGRAFFGQGTRLTVV.

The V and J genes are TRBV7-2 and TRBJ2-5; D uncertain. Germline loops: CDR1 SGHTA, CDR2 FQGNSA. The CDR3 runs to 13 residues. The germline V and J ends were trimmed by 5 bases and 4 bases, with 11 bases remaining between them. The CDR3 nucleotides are TGTGCCAGCAGCGTTATGGCGGTAGAGACCCAGTACTTC. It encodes CASSVMAVETQYF.

The CDR3 region is CASKGQGNEKLFF. In DNA form, the CDR3 reads TGCGCCAGCAAAGGGCAGGGGAATGAAAAACTGTTTTTT. The rearrangement links TRBV5-1 to TRBJ1-4, with D perhaps TRBD1 (6 bases). Germline loops: CDR1 SGHRS, CDR2 YFSETQ. V lost 6 bases and J 5 bases, leaving 11 bases between the germline ends. The CDR3 is 13 amino acids.

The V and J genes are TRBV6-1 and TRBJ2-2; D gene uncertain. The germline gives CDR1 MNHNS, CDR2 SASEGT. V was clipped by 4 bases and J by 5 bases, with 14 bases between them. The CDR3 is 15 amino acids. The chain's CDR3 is CASSGSGAETGELFF. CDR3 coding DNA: TGTGCCAGCAGTGGGTCCGGTGCGGAGACCGGGGAGCTGTTTTTT.

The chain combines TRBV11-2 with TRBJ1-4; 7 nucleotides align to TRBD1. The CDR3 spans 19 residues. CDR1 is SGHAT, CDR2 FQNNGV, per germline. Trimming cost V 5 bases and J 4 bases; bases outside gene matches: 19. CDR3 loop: CASSTPTGAPRGFNEKLFF. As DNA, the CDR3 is TGTGCCAGCAGCACTCCCACAGGGGCCCCTAGAGGGTTTAATGAAAAACTGTTTTTT.